The present T cell receptor (beta chain) was sequenced within a study of blood T cell repertoires in COVID-19. Only in-frame clones appear in the TCRdb table, and some are missing; sequencing was by immunoSEQ multiplex PCR. The table shows about 300,000 clones, with 65% to 85% occurring only once. CDR3 length equals 20 residues. Germline lookup yields CDR1 LNHNV and CDR2 YYDKDF (reference sequence). The V and J ends lost 0 bases and 1 base respectively, with 25 bases between them. The TCR was taken from a human donor with COVID-19, enrolled during active disease. The donor label of this sample is uncertain. The chain carries TRBV15 and TRBJ2-7; D may be TRBD1 (5 bases). Sequencing used peripheral blood. This CDR3 reads CATSRDVVTVHSPRSYEQYF. CDR3 in DNA: TGTGCCACCAGCAGAGATGTCGTGACAGTGCATTCCCCCCGATCCTACGAGCAGTACTTC.